The 18 T cell receptor beta chains reported below all come from one sample, sequenced in a study of cytotoxic CD8 clonotypes in ibrutinib-treated CLL. The repertoire was sequenced with immunoSEQ multiplex PCR; TCRdb's copy has only in-frame clones and lacks some. Of some 310,000 clones in the sample, roughly 80% are singletons; the top ten hold over 5%. The starting material was PBMCs, obtained before ibrutinib treatment. These receptors were taken from a human donor with chronic lymphocytic leukemia.

The chain employs TRBV20-1 and TRBJ1-2; D remains ambiguous. The CDR3 is 11 amino acids. V was shortened by 6 bases and J by 3 bases, with 8 bases between the two germline ends. The V gene's germline CDR1 is DFQATT and CDR2 SNEGSKA (reference sequence). CDR3: CSAEAYYGYTF. DNA of the CDR3: TGCAGTGCGGAGGCTTACTATGGCTACACCTTC.

This clone was seen a handful of times. The rearrangement joins TRBV30 to TRBJ2-3; maybe TRBD2 (6 bases). CDR1 is GTSNPN and CDR2 is SVGIG in the germline V gene (reference sequence). The germline V and J ends were trimmed by 7 bases and 4 bases, with 21 bases remaining between them. This CDR3 has 15 amino acids. The CDR3 loop reads CAYLRRDRVPDTQYF. The CDR3 DNA is TGTGCCTACTTGAGGCGGGACCGTGTCCCAGATACGCAGTATTTT.

This clone has a single count. V and J are TRBV27 and TRBJ2-6; D is undetermined. Germline V lookup: CDR1 MNHEY, CDR2 SMNVEV (reference sequence). Trimming removed 2 bases from V and 0 bases from J, with 5 bases in between. The CDR3 has 15 residues. The CDR3 spells CASSLMSSGANVLTF. The DNA of the CDR3 is TGTGCCAGCAGTTTAATGAGCTCTGGGGCCAACGTCCTGACTTTC.

DNA of the CDR3: TGTGCCAGCAGCTTTGAGAGCCAGCGCCCCGATGAGCAGTTCTTC. Residues: CASSFESQRPDEQFF. The chain joins TRBV5-6 to TRBJ2-1, with D unclear. The ends were cut back, 2 bases at V and 8 bases at J, with 17 bases in the middle. The CDR3 is 15 amino acids. Germline loops: CDR1 SGHDT, CDR2 YYEEEE.

This chain joins TRBV5-1 and TRBJ2-2; D is uncertain. There are 17 residues in the CDR3. Per the germline V gene, CDR1 is SGHRS and CDR2 is YFSETQ. Trimming shortened V by 0 bases and J by 1 base, and 13 bases separated the two germline ends. The CDR3 is CASSLVYTGGNTGELFF. CDR3 DNA sequence: TGCGCCAGCAGCTTGGTCTACACTGGTGGGAACACCGGGGAGCTGTTTTTT.

This clone was detected only once. The rearrangement joins TRBV27 to TRBJ2-4; TRBD2 matches at 10 bases. J was trimmed by 2 bases and V by 8 bases; bases with no gene match: 6. Germline V lookup: CDR1 MNHEY, CDR2 SMNVEV (reference sequence). The CDR3 is made up of 15 amino acids. DNA for the CDR3: TGTGCCAGCCGAATAGCGGGAGGCTCCAAAAACATTCAGTACTTC. It codes for CASRIAGGSKNIQYF.

This chain links TRBV21-1 with TRBJ2-2; the D call in the table, TRBD2, was not verified against the DNA. TRBV21-1 is a documented pseudogene. This CDR3 spans 16 amino acids. The CDR3 is CASSKAGGGVTGELFF. CDR3 bases: TGTGCCAGCAGCAAAGCAGGGGGAGGGGTGACCGGGGAGCTGTTTTTT.

The genes are TRBV4-2 and TRBJ2-5; TRBD1 matches at 7 bases. CDR1 is LGHNA, CDR2 YNFKEQ, per germline. The CDR3 length is 15 residues. V was pared by 4 bases and J by 2 bases, with 7 bases of the junction left unmatched. The CDR3 nucleotides read TGTGCCAGCAGCCTACGACAGGGTCGACAAGAGACCCAGTACTTC. As protein: CASSLRQGRQETQYF.

CDR3: CASSFDPNQPQHF. CDR3 bases: TGTGCCAGCAGCTTCGATCCTAATCAGCCCCAGCATTTT. The chain is built from TRBV11-2 and TRBJ1-5; D is ambiguous. This CDR3 has 13 amino acids. The V end lost 3 bases, the J end lost 4 bases, and 7 bases lay between the germline ends. Looked up from germline, CDR1 is SGHAT and CDR2 is FQNNGV.

This chain links TRBV5-4 with TRBJ2-1, with 9 bases matching TRBD2. The CDR3 contains 15 residues. Germline CDR1 reads SGHNT; CDR2 reads YYREEE (reference sequence). The junction had 8 bases not matched to a gene; V was cut back by 2 bases and J by 8 bases. The CDR3 coding sequence is TGTGCCAGCAGCTTAGGCGGGAGGGCCGTAGATGAGCAGTTCTTC. Translating it yields CASSLGGRAVDEQFF. Filled out from reference TRBV5-4 and TRBJ2-1, the complete variable domain reads ETGVTQSPTHLIKTRGQQVTLRCSSQSGHNTVSWYQQALGQGPQFIFQYYREEENGRGNFPPRFSGLQFPNYSSELNVNALELDDSALYLCASSLGGRAVDEQFFGPGTRLTVL.

V and J are TRBV29-1 and TRBJ2-3; a possible D gene is TRBD2 (6 bases). The CDR3 runs to 16 residues. Germline CDR1 SQVTM, CDR2 ANQGSEA. The germline V and J ends were trimmed by 5 bases and 4 bases, with 22 bases remaining between them. This chain's CDR3 is CSVPWLLALGADTQYF. The CDR3 DNA reads TGCAGCGTTCCCTGGCTCCTAGCGCTAGGCGCAGATACGCAGTATTTT.

The J gene is TRBJ2-1, the V gene TRBV14; 13 nucleotides line up with TRBD2. The germline gives CDR1 SGHDN, CDR2 FVKESK. Trimming cost V 1 base and J 13 bases; bases outside gene matches: 10. The length of the CDR3 is 16 residues. The CDR3 sequence is CASSQAPGLAGTEQFF. As DNA, the CDR3 is TGTGCCAGCAGCCAAGCCCCGGGACTAGCGGGAACCGAACAGTTCTTC.

The J gene is TRBJ2-3, the V gene TRBV5-6; the match to TRBD2 covers 7 bases. V was clipped by 0 bases and J by 4 bases; unmatched bases: 8. In germline, CDR1 is SGHDT, CDR2 YYEEEE. The CDR3 is 16 residues long. For the CDR3, the DNA is TGTGCCAGCAGCTTGGCCACAGAGCGGGACCCAGATACGCAGTATTTT. Its protein product is CASSLATERDPDTQYF.

With regard to this clone: The same CDR3 can be traced to other DNA sequences in this sample. The V and J genes are TRBV18 and TRBJ1-3, with TRBD1 matching over 9 bases. This CDR3 contains 16 residues. Germline CDR1 is KGHSH and CDR2 is LQKENI. V lost 3 bases to trimming and J lost 0 bases; unmatched junction nucleotides: 3. CDR3 residues: CASSPTTGGSGNTIYF. Here the CDR3 DNA reads TGTGCCAGCTCACCCACGACAGGGGGCTCTGGAAACACCATATATTTT.

This sequence joins TRBV6-5 and TRBJ2-7, with 9 positions matching TRBD2. The V gene's germline CDR1 is MNHEY and CDR2 SVGAGI. This CDR3 region has 15 residues. V lost 7 bases and J lost 2; bases outside the gene matches: 9. The CDR3: CASTRGGTSTYEQYF. The DNA of the CDR3 is TGTGCCAGCACTCGAGGCGGGACTAGCACCTACGAGCAGTACTTC.

This chain uses TRBV30 with TRBJ2-7; 8 nucleotides align to TRBD2. The CDR3 loop spans 14 amino acids. The V and J ends lost 3 bases and 5 bases, in that order; junction bases with no gene match: 9. Germline V gives CDR1 GTSNPN, CDR2 SVGIG (reference sequence). CDR3 DNA: TGTGCCTGGAGCTTCGGGAGGGCCCTCGACGAGCAGTACTTC. It yields the protein CAWSFGRALDEQYF. The whole variable domain, filled in from reference TRBV30 and TRBJ2-7, reads SQTIHQWPATLVQPVGSPLSLECTVEGTSNPNLYWYRQAAGRGLQLLFYSVGIGQISSEVPQNLSASRPQDRQFILSSKKLLLSDSGFYLCAWSFGRALDEQYFGPGTRLTVT.

V usage is TRBV13 and J usage is TRBJ2-3; the match to TRBD1 covers 7 bases. Germline assignment: CDR1 PRHDT and CDR2 FYEKMQ (reference sequence). The CDR3 sequence is 14 residues long. Germline trimming cut 5 bases from V and 4 bases from J; bases unmatched to any gene: 6. This chain's CDR3 is CASSLRQGADTQYF. The CDR3 DNA reads TGTGCCAGCAGCCTACGACAGGGAGCAGATACGCAGTATTTT.

This clone turned up a few times. The chain has TRBV2 and TRBJ2-1, with D possibly being TRBD1 or TRBD2 (6 bases each). This CDR3 has 15 residues. V shed 3 bases and J shed 0 bases, with 9 bases lying between them. Germline V gene data show CDR1 as SNHLY and CDR2 as FYNNEI. CDR3 sequence reads: CASSDGGSSYNEQFF. CDR3 nucleotide sequence: TGTGCCAGCAGTGACGGGGGCAGCTCCTACAATGAGCAGTTCTTC.